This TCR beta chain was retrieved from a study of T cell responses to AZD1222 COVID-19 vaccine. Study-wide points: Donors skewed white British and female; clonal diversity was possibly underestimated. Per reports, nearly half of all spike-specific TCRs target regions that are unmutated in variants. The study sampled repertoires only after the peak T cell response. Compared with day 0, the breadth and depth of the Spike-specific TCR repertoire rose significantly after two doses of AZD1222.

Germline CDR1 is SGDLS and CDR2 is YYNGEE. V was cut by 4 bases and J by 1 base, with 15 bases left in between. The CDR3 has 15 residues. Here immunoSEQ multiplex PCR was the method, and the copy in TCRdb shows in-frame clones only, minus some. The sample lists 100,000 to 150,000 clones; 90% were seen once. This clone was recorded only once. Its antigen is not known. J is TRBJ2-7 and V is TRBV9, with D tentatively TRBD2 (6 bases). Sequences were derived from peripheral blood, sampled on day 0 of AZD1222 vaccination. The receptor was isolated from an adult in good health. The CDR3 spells CASSSRAGPSYEQYF. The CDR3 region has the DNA TGTGCCAGCAGCTCTCGAGCGGGCCCTTCCTACGAGCAGTACTTC.